A single sample gave rise to the 2 T cell receptor beta chains below, sequenced in a study of neurological immune-mediated disorders. Each CDR3 protein gets one entry after TCRdb re-called the 5' RACE reads with MiXCR. Here the sample spans around 40,000 distinct CDR3 sequences, around 7% being singletons. Sequencing was performed on CD4+ T cells from blood. The origin of the receptors is a man aged 50-59 years in good health.

This clonotype was counted ten times or more. The chain employs TRBV3-1 and TRBJ2-2; 9 nucleotides match TRBD2. Germline CDR1 reads LGHDT; CDR2 reads YNNKEL (reference sequence). V was clipped by 3 bases and J by 5 bases; unmatched bases: 10. This CDR3 spans 17 amino acids. The CDR3 protein is CASSHGLAGRFTGELFF. CDR3 sequence (DNA): TGTGCCAGCAGCCACGGCCTAGCGGGAAGGTTTACCGGGGAGCTGTTTTTT.

The chain carries TRBV11-1 and TRBJ2-7; 11 bases fit TRBD2. V was pared by 5 bases and J by 4 bases, with 4 bases of the junction left unmatched. This CDR3 has 14 residues. Looked up from germline, CDR1 is SGHAT and CDR2 is FQDESV (reference sequence). In nucleotides, the CDR3 is TGTGCCAGCAGCAAACTAGCGGGAGCTTACGAGCAGTACTTC. This sequence encodes CASSKLAGAYEQYF. The whole variable domain, remainder taken from reference TRBV11-1 and TRBJ2-7, is EAEVAQSPRYKITEKSQAVAFWCDPISGHATLYWYRQILGQGPELLVQFQDESVVDDSQLPKDRFSAERLKGVDSTLKIQPAELGDSAMYLCASSKLAGAYEQYFGPGTRLTVT.